This T cell receptor beta chain was sequenced for a study of blood T cell repertoires in COVID-19. Study-wide background: Both acute and convalescent COVID-19 samples were obtained from the United States, Italy and Spain. The cDNA or gDNA used as material had been derived from T cells, B-cell-depleted T cells, or PBMCs.

This clone rates as large. TCRdb's table, derived via immunoSEQ multiplex PCR, lists solely in-frame clones and lacks some. The table has some 22,000 clones, 86% seen once. V was pared by 0 bases and J by 3 bases, with 10 bases of the junction left unmatched. The CDR3 is 19 residues long. Germline-derived CDR1 and CDR2 are WSHSY and SAAADI. The sample comprised peripheral blood. V and J are TRBV10-2 and TRBJ2-2; TRBD1 matches 10 bases. This TCR came from a woman older than 75 with acute or convalescent COVID-19. CDR3 sequence reads: CASSESRDRGLLDTGELFF. In DNA, the CDR3 is TGCGCCAGCAGTGAGTCCCGGGACAGGGGACTATTGGACACCGGGGAGCTGTTTTTT.